This T cell receptor (beta chain) was sequenced for a study of blood T cell repertoires in COVID-19. Trimming pared 4 bases from V and 5 bases from J, leaving 10 bases between. The CDR3 is 14 amino acids. Germline CDR1 reads SGHRS; CDR2 reads YFSETQ. This clone has a single count. Original analysis: Estimation of nucleated cell counts relied on the amplification of reference gene primers. Only in-frame clones appear in the TCRdb table, and some are missing; sequencing was by immunoSEQ multiplex PCR. That table furnishes V, J and clone size, whereas the DNA furnished D and trimming. The data show roughly 310,000 clones, with over 85% seen just once and around 2.7% held by the top ten.

The material sequenced was PBMCs or T cells enriched from blood (not recorded which). The chain combines TRBV5-1 with TRBJ1-6; D not resolved. The receptor was isolated from a man in his 60s who had recovered from COVID-19. CDR3 loop: CASSPGSDNSPLHF. CDR3 in DNA: TGCGCCAGCAGCCCGGGTTCGGATAATTCACCCCTCCACTTT.